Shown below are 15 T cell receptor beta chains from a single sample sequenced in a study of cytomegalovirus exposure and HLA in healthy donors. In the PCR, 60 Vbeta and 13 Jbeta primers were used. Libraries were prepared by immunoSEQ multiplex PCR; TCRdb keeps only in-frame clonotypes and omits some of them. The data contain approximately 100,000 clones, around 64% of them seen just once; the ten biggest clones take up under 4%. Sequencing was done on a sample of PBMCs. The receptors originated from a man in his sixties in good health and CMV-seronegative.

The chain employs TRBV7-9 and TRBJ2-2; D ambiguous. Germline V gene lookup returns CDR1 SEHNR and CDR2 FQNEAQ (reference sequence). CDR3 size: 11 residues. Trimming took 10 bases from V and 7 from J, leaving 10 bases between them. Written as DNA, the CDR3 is TGTGCCATCATACATGTCGGGGAGCTGTTTTTT. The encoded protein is CAIIHVGELFF.

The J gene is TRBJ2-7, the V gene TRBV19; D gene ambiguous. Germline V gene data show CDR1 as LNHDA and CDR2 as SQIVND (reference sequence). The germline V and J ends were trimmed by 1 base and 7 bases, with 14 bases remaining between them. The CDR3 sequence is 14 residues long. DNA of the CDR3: TGTGCCAGTAGTATAGGAGGCCCACTCACAGAGCAGTACTTC. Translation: CASSIGGPLTEQYF.

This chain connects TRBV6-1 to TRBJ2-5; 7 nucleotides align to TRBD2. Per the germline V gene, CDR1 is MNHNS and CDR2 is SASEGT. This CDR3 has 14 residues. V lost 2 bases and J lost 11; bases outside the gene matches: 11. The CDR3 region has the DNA TGTGCCAGCAGTGAAAGGCGGGGGTTAAGAGAGCAGTACTTC. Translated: CASSERRGLREQYF.

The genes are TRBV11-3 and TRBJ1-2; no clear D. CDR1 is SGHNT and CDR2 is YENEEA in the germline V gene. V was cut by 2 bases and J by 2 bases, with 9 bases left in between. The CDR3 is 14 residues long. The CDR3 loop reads CASSLPDKNYGYTF. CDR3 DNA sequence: TGTGCCAGCAGCTTACCCGACAAGAACTATGGCTACACCTTC.

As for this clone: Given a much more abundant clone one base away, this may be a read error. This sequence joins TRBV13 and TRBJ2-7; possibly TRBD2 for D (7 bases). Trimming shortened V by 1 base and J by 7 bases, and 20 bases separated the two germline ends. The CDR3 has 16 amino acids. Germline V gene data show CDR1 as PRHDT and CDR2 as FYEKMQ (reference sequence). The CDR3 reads CASSLDAGATYNEQYF. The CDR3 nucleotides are TGTGCCAGCAGCTTAGATGCGGGGGCAACCTACAATGAGCAGTACTTC. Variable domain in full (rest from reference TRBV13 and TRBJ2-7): AAGVIQSPRHLIKEKRETATLKCYPIPRHDTVYWYQQGPGQDPQFLISFYEKMQSDKGSIPDRFSAQQFSDYHSELNMSSLELGDSALYFCASSLDAGATYNEQYFGPGTRLTVT.

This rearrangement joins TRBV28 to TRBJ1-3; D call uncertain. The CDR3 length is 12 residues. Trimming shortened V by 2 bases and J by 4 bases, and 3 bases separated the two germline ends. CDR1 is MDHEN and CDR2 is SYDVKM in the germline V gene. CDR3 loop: CASSLRGNTIYF. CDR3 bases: TGTGCCAGCAGTTTACGGGGAAACACCATATATTTT. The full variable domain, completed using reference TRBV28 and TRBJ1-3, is DVKVTQSSRYLVKRTGEKVFLECVQDMDHENMFWYRQDPGLGLRLIYFSYDVKMKEKGDIPEGYSVSREKKERFSLILESASTNQTSMYLCASSLRGNTIYFGEGSWLTVV.

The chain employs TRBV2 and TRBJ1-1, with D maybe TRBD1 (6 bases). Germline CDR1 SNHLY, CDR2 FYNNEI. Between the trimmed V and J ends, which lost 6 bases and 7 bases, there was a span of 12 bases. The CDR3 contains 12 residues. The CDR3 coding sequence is TGTGCCAGCAGGGAAAGACAGGATGAAGCTTTCTTT. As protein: CASRERQDEAFF. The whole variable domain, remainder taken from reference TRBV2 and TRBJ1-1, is EPEVTQTPSHQVTQMGQEVILRCVPISNHLYFYWYRQILGQKVEFLVSFYNNEISEKSEIFDDQFSVERPDGSNFTLKIRSTKLEDSAMYFCASRERQDEAFFGQGTRLTVV.

DNA for the CDR3: TGTGCCAGCAGTGCCGGACAAGGAGGCTACACCTTC. It translates to CASSAGQGGYTF. The genes are TRBV6-5 and TRBJ1-2; possibly TRBD1 for D (5 bases). V was shortened by 5 bases and J by 8 bases, with 12 bases between the two germline ends. The CDR3 length is 12 residues. Per the germline V gene, CDR1 is MNHEY and CDR2 is SVGAGI.

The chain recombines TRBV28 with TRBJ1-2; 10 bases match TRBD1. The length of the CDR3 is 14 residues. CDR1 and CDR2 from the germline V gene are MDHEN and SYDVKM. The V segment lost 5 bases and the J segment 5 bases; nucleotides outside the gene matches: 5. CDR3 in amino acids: CASSPPGQGYGYTF. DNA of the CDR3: TGTGCCAGCAGTCCTCCGGGACAGGGGTATGGCTACACCTTC.

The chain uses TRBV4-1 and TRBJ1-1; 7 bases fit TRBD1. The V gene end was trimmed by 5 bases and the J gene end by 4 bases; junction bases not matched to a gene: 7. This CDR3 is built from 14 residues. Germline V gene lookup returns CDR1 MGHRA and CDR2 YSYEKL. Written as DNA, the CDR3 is TGCGCCAGCAGCGGAAGGGGGCGGGGCACTGAAGCTTTCTTT. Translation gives CASSGRGRGTEAFF.

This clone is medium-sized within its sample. This CDR3 reads CASSPGQGSYEQYF. The CDR3 coding sequence is TGCGCCAGCAGCCCCGGACAGGGCTCCTACGAGCAGTACTTC. The chain is built from TRBV4-1 and TRBJ2-7; 8 positions match TRBD1. This CDR3 contains 14 residues. V lost 4 bases and J lost 0; bases outside the gene matches: 2. Germline CDR1 MGHRA, CDR2 YSYEKL.

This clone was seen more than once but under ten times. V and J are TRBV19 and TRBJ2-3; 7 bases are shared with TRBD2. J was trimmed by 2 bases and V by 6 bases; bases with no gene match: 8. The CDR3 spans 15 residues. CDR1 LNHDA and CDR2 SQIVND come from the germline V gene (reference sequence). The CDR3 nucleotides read TGTGCCAGTAGGTTGCTAGCGGCATACACAGATACGCAGTATTTT. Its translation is CASRLLAAYTDTQYF.

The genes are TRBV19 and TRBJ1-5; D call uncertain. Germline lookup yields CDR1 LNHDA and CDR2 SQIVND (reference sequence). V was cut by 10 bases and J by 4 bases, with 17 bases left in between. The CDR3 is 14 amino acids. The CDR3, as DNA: TGTGCCACCCAAGAGTCGACGGGAAATCAGCCCCAGCATTTT. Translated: CATQESTGNQPQHF.

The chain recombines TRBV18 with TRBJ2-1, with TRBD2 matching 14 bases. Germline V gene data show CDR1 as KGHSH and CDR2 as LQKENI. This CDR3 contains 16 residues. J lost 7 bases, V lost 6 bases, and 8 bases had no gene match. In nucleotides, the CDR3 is TGTGCCAGCTCTACCACAGGGACTAGCGGGGGAAATGAGCAGTTCTTC. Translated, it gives CASSTTGTSGGNEQFF.

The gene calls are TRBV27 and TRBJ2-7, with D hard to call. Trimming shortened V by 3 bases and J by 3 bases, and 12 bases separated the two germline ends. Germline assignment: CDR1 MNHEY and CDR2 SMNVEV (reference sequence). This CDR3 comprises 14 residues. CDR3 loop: CASSLGSMIYEQYF. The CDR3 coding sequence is TGTGCCAGCAGTTTGGGCTCGATGATCTACGAGCAGTACTTC.